These T cell receptor beta chains were read from a single sample in a study of cytomegalovirus exposure and HLA in healthy donors. Clones were sequenced by immunoSEQ multiplex PCR, and TCRdb holds only the in-frame ones, with some missing. Here the sample spans roughly 130,000 clones, 76% being singletons. Specimen: PBMCs. The origin of the receptors is a man in his forties or fifties in good health and CMV-seronegative. Each CDR3 is given with its conserved first and last residue. The D gene is left open where the match is weak. The size field is filled for only some rows; it gives once, few, many or a size class.

TRBJ1-5	NA	TRBV19	NA	CASSAGFSNQPQHF	TGTGCCAGTAGTGCAGGGTTTAGCAATCAGCCCCAGCATTTT
TRBJ1-1	few	TRBV27	NA	CASSIDSRGGTEAFF	TGTGCCAGCAGTATAGATAGTCGGGGAGGCACTGAAGCTTTCTTT
TRBJ2-7	NA	TRBV7-9	NA	CASSLDRRQFEQYF	TGTGCCAGCAGCTTAGATAGGAGGCAGTTCGAGCAGTACTTC
TRBJ2-1	once	TRBV7-7	NA	CASSSQGFGEQFF	TGTGCCAGCAGCTCTCAGGGTTTTGGTGAGCAGTTCTTC
TRBJ2-7	NA	TRBV25-1	TRBD1	CASSERTGSYEQYF	TGTGCCAGCAGTGAAAGGACAGGTAGCTACGAGCAGTACTTC
TRBJ2-2	NA	TRBV19	TRBD2	CASSRYGTSGRYFNTGELFF	TGTGCCAGTAGTAGATACGGGACTAGCGGGAGATATTTTAACACCGGGGAGCTGTTTTTT
TRBJ2-7	NA	TRBV27	TRBD2	CASSRGGPPYEQYF	TGTGCCAGCAGCCGGGGAGGGCCACCCTACGAGCAGTACTTC
TRBJ2-6	few	TRBV19	TRBD1	CASTRDRGFTGANVLTF	TGTGCCAGTACCCGGGACAGGGGGTTCACTGGGGCCAACGTCCTGACTTTC
TRBJ1-2	NA	TRBV5-1	TRBD1	CASSWGTGQTGGYTF	TGCGCCAGCAGCTGGGGGACAGGGCAGACCGGTGGCTACACCTTC
TRBJ2-7	NA	TRBV27	NA	CASSLWPGSYEQYF	TGTGCCAGCAGTTTATGGCCAGGGTCCTACGAGCAGTACTTC
TRBJ2-1	NA	TRBV7-2	TRBD1	CASSLVGQGTGYGDEQFF	TGTGCCAGCAGCTTAGTAGGTCAGGGGACAGGGTATGGGGATGAGCAGTTCTTC
TRBJ2-5	NA	TRBV5-1	NA	CASSTDGTEGAETQYF	TGCGCCAGCAGCACAGACGGGACGGAGGGGGCAGAGACCCAGTACTTC
TRBJ1-5	NA	TRBV2	NA	CASSENLQGYQPQHF	TGTGCCAGCAGTGAAAACCTACAGGGATATCAGCCCCAGCATTTT
TRBJ1-4	NA	TRBV5-1	NA	CASSAWTASNEKLFF	TGCGCCAGCAGCGCATGGACAGCCTCTAATGAAAAACTGTTTTTT
TRBJ2-2	NA	TRBV7-9	NA	CASSLRNTGELFF	TGTGCCAGCAGCTTACGGAACACCGGGGAGCTGTTTTTT
TRBJ2-3	once	TRBV5-1	NA	CASSWRSGSTDTQYF	TGCGCCAGCAGCTGGAGGTCAGGTAGCACAGATACGCAGTATTTT
TRBJ2-7	few	TRBV10-3	TRBD2	CAISVEGTSGSYEQYF	TGTGCCATCAGTGTTGAGGGGACTAGCGGGAGTTACGAGCAGTACTTC
TRBJ2-2	NA	TRBV6-1	TRBD1	CASSETGLITGELFF	TGTGCCAGCAGTGAGACAGGGTTAATCACCGGGGAGCTGTTTTTT
TRBJ2-7	NA	TRBV6-7	TRBD2	CARNSGRRAYEQYF	TGTGCCAGAAATAGCGGGAGGAGGGCATACGAGCAGTACTTC
TRBJ2-5	NA	TRBV28	NA	CASRELQETQYF	TGTGCCTCCCGGGAGCTTCAAGAGACCCAGTACTTC
TRBJ1-2	NA	TRBV27	NA	CASSLSSGNYGYTF	TGTGCCAGCAGTTTATCGTCAGGGAACTATGGCTACACCTTC
TRBJ1-4	NA	TRBV27	NA	CASSLRWAEKLFF	TGTGCCAGCAGTTTAAGGTGGGCTGAAAAACTGTTTTTT
TRBJ2-6	NA	TRBV6-6	NA	CASSGGGSGANGLTF	TGTGCCAGCAGTGGTGGCGGATCTGGGGCCAACGGCCTGACTTTC
TRBJ1-2	NA	TRBV7-8	NA	CASSLGTANYGYTF	TGTGCCAGCAGCTTAGGTACAGCTAACTATGGCTACACCTTC
TRBJ2-1	NA	TRBV6-4	TRBD2	CASSDSREGYNEQFF	TGTGCCAGCAGTGACTCGCGGGAGGGATACAATGAGCAGTTCTTC
TRBJ2-3	NA	TRBV10-1	TRBD1	CASSDLTGADTQYF	TGCGCCAGCAGTGACCTGACAGGGGCAGATACGCAGTATTTT
TRBJ2-3	NA	TRBV12-5	TRBD2	CASGFSGGAADTQYF	TGTGCTAGTGGCTTTAGCGGGGGGGCGGCAGATACGCAGTATTTT
TRBJ2-7	NA	TRBV6-1	NA	CASRGGQMDYEQYF	TGTGCCAGCAGGGGGGGACAGATGGACTACGAGCAGTACTTC
TRBJ2-4	NA	TRBV21-1	NA	CASSSTVIEGIQYF	TGTGCCAGCAGCTCGACAGTTATTGAAGGGATTCAGTACTTC
TRBJ1-1	few	TRBV2	TRBD1	CASSEGTGDTEAFF	TGTGCCAGCAGTGAAGGGACAGGGGACACTGAAGCTTTCTTT
TRBJ1-1	once	TRBV7-6	TRBD1	CASSLLQGVNTEAFF	TGTGCCAGCAGCTTATTGCAGGGGGTGAACACTGAAGCTTTCTTT
TRBJ1-1	NA	TRBV11-2	NA	CASSLAGGDTEAFF	TGTGCCAGCAGCTTAGCCGGGGGGGACACTGAAGCTTTCTTT
TRBJ2-3	NA	TRBV7-9	TRBD2	CASSSGRATADTQYF	TGTGCCAGCAGCTCCGGGAGGGCTACGGCAGATACGCAGTATTTT
TRBJ1-6	NA	TRBV4-3	TRBD1	CASSQGTGDRDNSPLHF	TGCGCCAGCAGCCAAGGTACAGGGGACAGAGATAATTCACCCCTCCACTTT
TRBJ2-2	once	TRBV28	TRBD2	CASGGLAGFPGGTGELFF	TGTGCCAGCGGAGGACTAGCGGGATTTCCCGGGGGCACCGGGGAGCTGTTTTTT
TRBJ1-2	NA	TRBV9	TRBD1	CASSVLVQGEGYSWNGYTF	TGTGCCAGCAGCGTATTAGTACAGGGGGAAGGGTATTCATGGAATGGCTACACCTTC
TRBJ2-3	NA	TRBV5-4	TRBD1	CASSGGTGSSTDTQYF	TGTGCCAGCAGCGGCGGGACAGGGTCTAGCACAGATACGCAGTATTTT
TRBJ2-2	few	TRBV12-5	TRBD2	CASGLKLAGQLGELFF	TGTGCTAGTGGTTTGAAACTAGCGGGACAGTTGGGGGAGCTGTTTTTT
TRBJ2-5	NA	TRBV7-9	TRBD1	CSSSPARDRGQETQYF	TGTTCCAGCAGCCCGGCCCGGGACAGGGGGCAAGAGACCCAGTACTTC
TRBJ1-5	NA	TRBV2	NA	CASTPGNQPQHF	TGTGCCAGCACTCCAGGGAATCAGCCCCAGCATTTT
TRBJ2-7	NA	TRBV11-3	NA	CASSLRGLGYEQYF	TGTGCCAGCAGCTTAAGAGGGTTGGGCTACGAGCAGTACTTC